These 21 T cell receptor beta chains originate from one sample sequenced in a study of T cells in Graves' hyperthyroidism and ophthalmopathy. Researchers took RNA transcripts and amplified the TCR beta CDR3 regions from them. HTBI primers drove first-round RT-PCR of the TCR CDR3. TCRdb reanalysed the multiplex PCR reads using MiXCR and keeps one entry per CDR3 protein. The table lists 490,000 or so distinct CDR3 sequences, roughly a sixth of them singletons, with roughly 29% in the top ten. The source material was blood. The receptors shown here come from a woman aged 25 to 39 with Graves' ophthalmopathy.

This clonotype was seen repeatedly, ten times or more. In DNA form, the CDR3 reads TGTGCCAGCAGCACTAGGACAGAATCTAATGAAAAACTGTTTTTT. Protein sequence: CASSTRTESNEKLFF. The chain combines TRBV7-9 with TRBJ1-4; D may be TRBD1 (6 bases). The CDR3 runs 15 residues. The ends were cut back, 5 bases at V and 3 bases at J, with 13 bases in the middle. CDR1 SEHNR and CDR2 FQNEAQ come from the germline V gene (reference sequence).

This clonotype was counted ten times or more. This rearrangement joins TRBV28 to TRBJ1-5, with 8 bases that match TRBD1. This CDR3 has 22 amino acids. CDR1 and CDR2 (germline): MDHEN, SYDVKM. J was trimmed by 0 bases and V by 2 bases; bases with no gene match: 21. The CDR3 region has the DNA TGTGCCAGCAGTTTACAGGGGAGATGGAGTCAGGGGGCGAAATATAGCAATCAGCCCCAGCATTTT. Residues: CASSLQGRWSQGAKYSNQPQHF.

This clonotype was counted at least ten times. This sequence joins TRBV27 and TRBJ2-3, with D tentatively TRBD2 (5 bases). CDR1 is MNHEY, CDR2 SMNVEV, per germline (reference sequence). This CDR3 is 14 amino acids long. V lost 10 bases and J lost 0, with 14 bases in between. The CDR3 sequence is CATGGRYSTDTQYF. In DNA form, the CDR3 reads TGTGCCACAGGTGGGAGATATAGCACAGATACGCAGTATTTT.

This clonotype was counted at least ten times. The J gene is TRBJ1-6, the V gene TRBV12-3 or TRBV12-4; D unresolved. The CDR3 is made up of 15 amino acids. Trimming shortened V by 6 bases and J by 6 bases, and 15 bases separated the two germline ends. The CDR3 DNA sequence: TGTGCCAGCAGCCCAAGCGCTAGGATTAATTCACCCCTCCACTTT. It specifies CASSPSARINSPLHF.

Points on this clonotype: A much larger clone lies one base from this, so it may be a read error. The chain uses TRBV5-1 and TRBJ1-1, with 8 bases matching TRBD1. Germline V gene sequence: CDR1 SGHRS, CDR2 YFSETQ. The CDR3 contains 14 residues. V was clipped by 4 bases and J by 5 bases; unmatched bases: 7. This CDR3 reads CASSPETGVTEAFF. In DNA, the CDR3 is TGCGCCAGCAGCCCCGAGACAGGGGTGACTGAAGCTTTCTTT.

The genes are TRBV13 and TRBJ2-3; 8 nucleotides match TRBD1. The CDR3 totals 17 residues. Trimming at V came to 2 bases and at J to 5 bases, leaving 12 bases not matched to a gene. Germline lookup yields CDR1 PRHDT and CDR2 FYEKMQ (reference sequence). The CDR3 DNA follows: TGTGCCAGCAGCTTATTATTGGGGCAGGGGGCTGGAGATACGCAGTATTTT. As protein: CASSLLLGQGAGDTQYF.

This clonotype was seen repeatedly, ten times or more. V usage is TRBV4-2 and J usage is TRBJ2-5, with D unclear. Trimming stripped 0 bases from V and 2 bases from J, with 7 bases between. CDR1 and CDR2 (germline): LGHNA, YNFKEQ. The CDR3 extends over 14 amino acids. The CDR3 reads CASSQERAQETQYF. CDR3 coding DNA: TGTGCCAGCAGCCAAGAAAGGGCGCAAGAGACCCAGTACTTC.

Remarks on this clonotype: Given a much more abundant clone one base away, this may be a read error. The chain couples TRBV9 to TRBJ1-2; no clear D gene. From germline, CDR1 is SGDLS and CDR2 YYNGEE. The CDR3 consists of 13 residues. V lost 3 bases and J 1 base, leaving 7 bases between the germline ends. The CDR3 is CASSGTDNYGYTF. Written as DNA, the CDR3 is TGTGCCAGCAGCGGGACGGATAACTATGGCTACACCTTC.

Only a few counts were recorded for this clonotype. The rearrangement joins TRBV12-3 or TRBV12-4 to TRBJ1-5; D gene unclear. The end of the DNA is better explained by TRBJ2-3, so the J call may be wrong. CDR3 length equals 16 residues. The CDR3 region is CASSFGQALGNQPQYF. CDR3 sequence (DNA): TGTGCCAGCAGTTTCGGGCAGGCCCTTGGGAATCAGCCCCAGTATTTT.

This clonotype was observed many times. This sequence joins TRBV5-6 and TRBJ2-1; 11 bases agree with TRBD1. Germline trimming cut 2 bases from V and 2 bases from J; bases unmatched to any gene: 18. Germline CDR1 reads SGHDT; CDR2 reads YYEEEE. The CDR3 has 21 amino acids. CDR3 amino acids: CASSFYGQGAEGELAYNEQFF. CDR3 nucleotides: TGTGCCAGCAGCTTCTACGGACAGGGGGCCGAGGGGGAGTTGGCCTACAATGAGCAGTTCTTC.

The table lists this clonotype with many counts. The chain is built from TRBV7-2 and TRBJ2-3; D is uncertain. V dropped 4 bases and J dropped 0 bases, with 11 bases sitting between them. The CDR3 sequence is 15 residues long. Germline-derived CDR1 and CDR2 are SGHTA and FQGNSA. CDR3 sequence: CASSSWTSSTDTQYF. In nucleotides, the CDR3 is TGTGCCAGCAGCTCGTGGACGTCTAGCACAGATACGCAGTATTTT.

This clonotype was counted many times. J is TRBJ2-1 and V is TRBV3-1; 9 nucleotides align to TRBD2. The CDR3 length is 20 residues. J gave up 1 base and V 5 bases, and 18 bases lay outside the gene matches. Germline loops: CDR1 LGHDT, CDR2 YNNKEL (reference sequence). The CDR3 nucleotides read TGTGCCAGCAGCTCCCCCTCGGTGATAGCGGGAGTACGGTCCTACAATGAGCAGTTCTTC. Its translation is CASSSPSVIAGVRSYNEQFF.

This clonotype was observed many times. This chain's CDR3 is CASRHTGGYQPQHF. The CDR3 coding sequence is TGTGCCAGCAGACATACAGGGGGGTATCAGCCCCAGCATTTT. This sequence joins TRBV12-3 or TRBV12-4 and TRBJ1-5, with 8 bases fitting TRBD1. This CDR3 region has 14 residues. Trimming removed 6 bases from V and 5 bases from J; junction bases left unmatched: 6.

This clonotype was seen ten or more times. J is TRBJ1-5 and V is TRBV30; TRBD1 matches 10 bases. CDR3 length: 13 residues. Germline CDR1 GTSNPN, CDR2 SVGIG (reference sequence). The V and J ends lost 3 bases and 4 bases, in that order; junction bases with no gene match: 0. In DNA form, the CDR3 reads TGTGCCTGGAGGGGACAGGGGAATCAGCCCCAGCATTTT. It encodes CAWRGQGNQPQHF.

The sample holds a few counts of this clonotype. The chain combines TRBV30 with TRBJ2-1; 15 nucleotides align to TRBD2. This CDR3 is 19 amino acids long. Germline CDR1 reads GTSNPN; CDR2 reads SVGIG (reference sequence). Trimming took 4 bases from V and 0 from J; bases not matched to a gene: 10. For the CDR3, the DNA is TGTGCCTGGAACGGACTAGCGGGAGGGCCAGGGAGCTCCTACAATGAGCAGTTCTTC. Amino acids: CAWNGLAGGPGSSYNEQFF. Full variable domain (rest looked up from reference TRBV30 and TRBJ2-1): SQTIHQWPATLVQPVGSPLSLECTVEGTSNPNLYWYRQAAGRGLQLLFYSVGIGQISSEVPQNLSASRPQDRQFILSSKKLLLSDSGFYLCAWNGLAGGPGSSYNEQFFGPGTRLTVL.

A note on this clonotype: A much larger clone lies a single base off, so this may be a read error. The rearrangement joins TRBV9 to TRBJ1-5; possibly TRBD1 for D (5 bases). CDR1 is SGDLS, CDR2 YYNGEE, per germline. V gave up 0 bases and J gave up 2 bases, with 12 bases separating them. CDR3 size: 16 residues. The CDR3 sequence: CASSVVRGCGNQPQHF. Written as DNA, the CDR3 is TGTGCCAGCAGCGTAGTGCGGGGGTGCGGCAATCAGCCCCAGCATTTT.

The chain carries TRBV27 and TRBJ2-7; D is uncertain. Germline loops: CDR1 MNHEY, CDR2 SMNVEV (reference sequence). This CDR3 comprises 13 residues. V was clipped by 5 bases and J by 0 bases, with 8 bases between them. As DNA, the CDR3 is TGTGCCAGCAGTCAACAAAACTCCTACGAGCAGTACTTC. Its translation: CASSQQNSYEQYF.

This clonotype showed up just a few times. The CDR3 is CASSEGGLPETQYF. DNA of the CDR3: TGTGCCAGCAGTGAGGGGGGGCTTCCGGAGACCCAGTACTTC. This chain connects TRBV6-1 to TRBJ2-5; possible D gene TRBD2, 7 bases. Trimming pared 3 bases from V and 5 bases from J, leaving 13 bases between. Germline V CDR1 and CDR2: MNHNS, SASEGT. This CDR3 is 14 amino acids long.

This chain uses TRBV6-2 or TRBV6-3 with TRBJ2-7; possible D gene TRBD1, 6 bases. The germline CDR1 and CDR2 sequences are MNHEY and SVGEGT. V lost 6 bases and J lost 0, with 12 bases in between. The CDR3 is made up of 14 amino acids. CDR3 nucleotides: TGTGCCAGCAGGTGGACAGTGAGCTCCTACGAGCAGTACTTC. Translating gives CASRWTVSSYEQYF.

Ten or more counts support this clonotype. The chain recombines TRBV13 with TRBJ2-7; no clear D. Trimming took off 0 bases at V and 2 bases at J, with 5 bases between the two ends. This CDR3 region has 13 residues. Germline CDR1 PRHDT, CDR2 FYEKMQ (reference sequence). The CDR3: CASSLGHTYEQYF. The DNA for the CDR3 is TGTGCCAGCAGCTTAGGGCATACCTACGAGCAGTACTTC.

In this sample, this clonotype turned up many times. The chain employs TRBV7-2 and TRBJ2-1; 8 bases agree with TRBD1. The CDR3 length is 15 residues. V shed 6 bases and J 8 bases; nucleotides not matched to a gene: 12. The germline gives CDR1 SGHTA, CDR2 FQGNSA. The CDR3 spells CASSSAWTGSYEQFF. CDR3 sequence (DNA): TGTGCCAGCAGTTCCGCCTGGACAGGGTCCTATGAGCAGTTCTTC.